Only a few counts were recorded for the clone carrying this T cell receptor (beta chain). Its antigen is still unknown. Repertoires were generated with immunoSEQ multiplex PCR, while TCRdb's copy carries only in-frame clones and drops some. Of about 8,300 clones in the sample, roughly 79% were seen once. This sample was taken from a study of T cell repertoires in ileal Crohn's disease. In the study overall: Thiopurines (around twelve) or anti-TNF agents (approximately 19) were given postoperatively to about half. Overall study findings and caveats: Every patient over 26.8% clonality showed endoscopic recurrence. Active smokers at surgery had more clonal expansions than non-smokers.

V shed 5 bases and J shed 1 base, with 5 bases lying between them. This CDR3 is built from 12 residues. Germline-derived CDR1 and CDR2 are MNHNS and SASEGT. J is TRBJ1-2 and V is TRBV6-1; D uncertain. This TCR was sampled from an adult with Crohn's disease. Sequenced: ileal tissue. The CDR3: CASSWSNYGYTF. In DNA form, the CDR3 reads TGTGCCAGCAGTTGGAGTAACTATGGCTACACCTTC.